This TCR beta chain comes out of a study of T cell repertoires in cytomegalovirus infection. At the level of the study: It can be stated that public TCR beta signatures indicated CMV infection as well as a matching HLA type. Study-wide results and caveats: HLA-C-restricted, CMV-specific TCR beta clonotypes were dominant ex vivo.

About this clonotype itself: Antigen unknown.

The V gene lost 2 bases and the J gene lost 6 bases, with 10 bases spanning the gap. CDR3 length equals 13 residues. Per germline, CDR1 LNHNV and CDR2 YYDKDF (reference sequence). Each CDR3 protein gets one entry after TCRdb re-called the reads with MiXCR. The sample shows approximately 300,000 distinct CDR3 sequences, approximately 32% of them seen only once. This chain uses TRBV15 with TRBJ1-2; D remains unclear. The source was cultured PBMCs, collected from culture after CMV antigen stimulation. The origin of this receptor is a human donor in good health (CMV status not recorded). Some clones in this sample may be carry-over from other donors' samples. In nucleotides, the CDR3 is TGTGCCACCAGCAGATCCCCCCTGGATGGCTACACCTTC. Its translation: CATSRSPLDGYTF.